A single sample is the source of the 29 T cell receptor beta chains below, sequenced in a study of blood T cells in healthy people across ages (dated by TCRdb to between 2014 and 2016). The method behind the library was 5' RACE. Sequencer: Illumina HiSeq 2500. The second PCR ran for roughly 7 to 11 cycles and used a J-beta primer mix along with a sample-barcoded 5' primer. In TCRdb, the public reads were trimmed at Q25 with fastp and aligned with MiXCR, with productive beta chains retained. Rows with a matching CDR3 protein are joined into one entry that keeps the most common DNA and genes. In all, the sample holds about 780,000 distinct CDR3 sequences, and roughly 46% of those were seen once. The ten most abundant clones make up less than 20% of the sample. The specimen was blood. All receptors come from an elderly man in good health.

Comments on this clonotype: The CDR3 does not end in the conserved phenylalanine or tryptophan, so this is likely a read error. This chain links TRBV24-1 with TRBJ1-2; D gene unclear. Germline CDR1 KGHDR, CDR2 SFDVKD. CDR3 size: 15 residues. V was pared by 4 bases and J by 2 bases, with 13 bases between. DNA for the CDR3: TGTGCCACCAGTGACCAGACCAAGGAGAACTATGGCTACACCTCC. Its translation is CATSDQTKENYGYTS.

The genes are TRBV28 and TRBJ2-3; TRBD2 matches 7 bases. Germline V gives CDR1 MDHEN, CDR2 SYDVKM. CDR3 length: 16 amino acids. The ends lost 3 bases at V and 4 bases at J; junction bases unmatched: 10. The CDR3 DNA reads as TGTGCCAGCAGTTTTGAGAGCGGGGTAGCTGCAGATACGCAGTATTTT. It encodes CASSFESGVAADTQYF. Combining the CDR3 with reference TRBV28 and TRBJ2-3 gives the whole variable domain DVKVTQSSRYLVKRTGEKVFLECVQDMDHENMFWYRQDPGLGLRLIYFSYDVKMKEKGDIPEGYSVSREKKERFSLILESASTNQTSMYLCASSFESGVAADTQYFGPGTRLTVL.

This clonotype occurred a few times. The chain carries TRBV20-1 and TRBJ2-5, with 9 nucleotides matching TRBD2. The CDR3 length is 14 residues. Trimming cost V 4 bases and J 2 bases; bases outside gene matches: 5. The germline CDR1 and CDR2 sequences are DFQATT and SNEGSKA (reference sequence). The CDR3 sequence: CSATRSGRQETQYF. DNA for the CDR3: TGCAGTGCTACGCGTAGCGGGAGACAAGAGACCCAGTACTTC.

The chain links TRBV15 to TRBJ2-1; possibly TRBD1 or TRBD2 for D (5 bases each). CDR3 length: 14 residues. The V end lost 4 bases, the J end lost 7 bases, and 14 bases lay between the germline ends. Germline CDR1 LNHNV, CDR2 YYDKDF (reference sequence). The CDR3 DNA follows: TGTGCCACCAGCACCCCGGGACGGCAAAATGAGCAGTTCTTC. Protein product: CATSTPGRQNEQFF. Supplemented by reference TRBV15 and TRBJ2-1, the full variable domain reads DAMVIQNPRYQVTQFGKPVTLSCSQTLNHNVMYWYQQKSSQAPKLLFHYYDKDFNNEADTPDNFQSRRPNTSFCFLDIRSPGLGDTAMYLCATSTPGRQNEQFFGPGTRLTVL.

On this clonotype itself: The junction departs from germline at one end; a sequencing error may be responsible. The chain is built from TRBV7-2 and TRBJ2-3, with D hard to call. Per the germline V gene, CDR1 is SGHTA and CDR2 is FQGNSA. This CDR3 has 14 residues. The CDR3 loop is CASNFGFGTDTQYF. The CDR3 nucleotides read TGTGCCAGCAACTTTGGGTTTGGCACAGATACTCAGTATTTT.

This clonotype was detected ten times or more. The chain couples TRBV12-3 or TRBV12-4 to TRBJ2-1; D unclear. Trimming took off 7 bases at V and 3 bases at J, with 10 bases between the two ends. The CDR3 covers 13 residues. CDR3 protein: CASIRTDYNEQFF. CDR3 coding DNA: TGTGCCAGCATTCGGACGGACTACAATGAGCAGTTCTTC.

The V gene is TRBV6-6, the J gene TRBJ1-4; D gene ambiguous. Trimming took off 0 bases at V and 7 bases at J, with 3 bases between the two ends. Germline-derived CDR1 and CDR2 are MNHNY and SVGAGI (reference sequence). The CDR3 is 12 residues long. This CDR3 is CASSYSPEKLFF. The CDR3 DNA is TGTGCCAGCAGTTACTCGCCTGAAAAACTGTTTTTT.

This clonotype was recorded many times. The chain joins TRBV9 to TRBJ2-5, with 7 bases that match TRBD2. This CDR3 contains 13 residues. J gave up 4 bases and V 0 bases, and 0 bases lay outside the gene matches. Per germline, CDR1 SGDLS and CDR2 YYNGEE. The CDR3 protein is CASSVAGGETQYF. Written as DNA, the CDR3 is TGTGCCAGCAGCGTAGCGGGAGGAGAGACCCAGTACTTC.

The chain employs TRBV27 and TRBJ2-7; D is unresolved. The CDR3 covers 19 residues. Germline CDR1 reads MNHEY; CDR2 reads SMNVEV (reference sequence). The V and J ends lost 6 bases and 0 bases respectively, with 27 bases between them. The CDR3 region is CASSPSSLGVGRSSYEQYF. The CDR3 bases are TGTGCCAGCAGCCCCTCCTCCCTTGGTGTGGGCCGAAGCTCCTACGAGCAGTACTTC.

This chain links TRBV2 with TRBJ2-3; a possible D gene is TRBD2 (6 bases). Germline V CDR1 and CDR2: SNHLY, FYNNEI. CDR3 length: 17 amino acids. The V end lost 2 bases, the J end lost 1 base, and 16 bases lay between the germline ends. The DNA for the CDR3 is TGTGCCAGCAGTGAATATTCCGGGGGAAGCGGCACAGATACGCAGTATTTT. This gives the protein CASSEYSGGSGTDTQYF. The full variable domain, with the rest looked up from reference TRBV2 and TRBJ2-3, is EPEVTQTPSHQVTQMGQEVILRCVPISNHLYFYWYRQILGQKVEFLVSFYNNEISEKSEIFDDQFSVERPDGSNFTLKIRSTKLEDSAMYFCASSEYSGGSGTDTQYFGPGTRLTVL.

As to this clonotype: Just one base apart from a much larger clone, this may be a read error. The chain couples TRBV24-1 to TRBJ2-1, with D maybe TRBD1 (5 bases). V was shortened by 5 bases and J by 8 bases, with 9 bases between the two germline ends. This CDR3 contains 12 residues. Germline CDR1 and CDR2: KGHDR and SFDVKD. The CDR3 nucleotides read TGTGCCACCAGTGCGTGGGGCGATGAGCAGTTCTTC. Translating gives CATSAWGDEQFF.

This clonotype showed up just a few times. The CDR3 reads CASNTGPYNEQFF. CDR3 bases: TGCGCCAGCAACACAGGGCCTTACAATGAGCAGTTCTTC. The chain links TRBV5-1 to TRBJ2-1; a weak D match, TRBD1 (6 bases). This CDR3 comprises 13 residues. Germline loops: CDR1 SGHRS, CDR2 YFSETQ. V was shortened by 6 bases and J by 4 bases, with 11 bases between the two germline ends. Drawing the rest from reference TRBV5-1 and TRBJ2-1, the complete variable domain is KAGVTQTPRYLIKTRGQQVTLSCSPISGHRSVSWYQQTPGQGLQFLFEYFSETQRNKGNFPGRFSGRQFSNSRSEMNVSTLELGDSALYLCASNTGPYNEQFFGPGTRLTVL.

The chain has TRBV20-1 and TRBJ2-7; the D gene is possibly TRBD1 (6 bases). V lost 5 bases and J lost 2, with 22 bases in between. The CDR3 has 16 amino acids. The germline V gene encodes CDR1 DFQATT and CDR2 SNEGSKA (reference sequence). The CDR3: CSAEELQTGLTYEQYF. CDR3 nucleotide sequence: TGCAGTGCTGAGGAATTGCAGACAGGATTAACCTACGAGCAGTACTTC.

The chain links TRBV5-1 to TRBJ2-1; D unresolved. Germline CDR1 SGHRS, CDR2 YFSETQ. This CDR3 has 16 amino acids. Trimming removed 3 bases from V and 6 bases from J, with 19 bases in between. The CDR3 DNA reads TGCGCCAGCAGCTCTACGGGCGATATAGGGTCCAATGAGCAGTTCTTC. Residues: CASSSTGDIGSNEQFF.

Remarks on this clonotype: Germline and junction disagree at one end, which may indicate a read error. This rearrangement joins TRBV7-9 to TRBJ2-3, with TRBD1 as a possible D gene (5 bases). The CDR3 is 14 residues long. Germline V gives CDR1 SEHNR, CDR2 FQNEAQ (reference sequence). For the CDR3, the DNA is TGTGCCAGCAGCGTAGTCGGTATAACAGGTACGCAGTATTTT. Its protein product is CASSVVGITGTQYF.

This clonotype was seen many times. The V gene is TRBV7-6, the J gene TRBJ2-4; D possibly matches TRBD1 or TRBD2 (5 bases each). The V end was cut by 5 bases, the J end by 3 bases, with 11 bases between. The CDR3 length is 14 residues. Germline V gives CDR1 SGHVS, CDR2 FNYEAQ. Here the CDR3 DNA reads TGTGCCAGCAGCCCGGGGACGGACAAAAACATTCAGTACTTC. It is translated as CASSPGTDKNIQYF.

This chain joins TRBV4-1 and TRBJ2-1; D is uncertain. V lost 5 bases and J lost 2, with 13 bases in between. Germline V gene data show CDR1 as MGHRA and CDR2 as YSYEKL. This CDR3 is built from 15 residues. CDR3 bases: TGCGCCAGCAGCGTGCTCGGAGTCCCCTACAATGAGCAGTTCTTC. Translating it yields CASSVLGVPYNEQFF.

There are a few counts of this clonotype. This chain uses TRBV20-1 with TRBJ2-7; 9 bases agree with TRBD2. CDR1 DFQATT and CDR2 SNEGSKA come from the germline V gene (reference sequence). The trim removed 3 bases at V and 4 bases at J, leaving 4 bases unmatched. The CDR3 length is 13 residues. The CDR3 spells CSARAGGTYEQYF. CDR3 in DNA: TGCAGTGCTAGGGCGGGAGGGACGTACGAGCAGTACTTC.

Comments on this clonotype: A read error may be the cause here, since a much bigger clone is one base away. The chain combines TRBV29-1 with TRBJ2-4, with D maybe TRBD1 (6 bases). The ends were cut back, 6 bases at V and 0 bases at J, with 9 bases in the middle. Germline V lookup: CDR1 SQVTM, CDR2 ANQGSEA. This CDR3 is built from 13 residues. The CDR3 loop is CSVQGTAKNIQYF. The CDR3 DNA reads TGCAGCGTACAGGGTACAGCCAAAAACATTCAGTACTTC.

The V gene is TRBV5-1, the J gene TRBJ2-6; no definite D call. V was cut by 0 bases and J by 2 bases, with 9 bases left in between. The germline V gene encodes CDR1 SGHRS and CDR2 YFSETQ. The CDR3 is 16 residues long. CDR3 bases: TGCGCCAGCAGCTTGGAGCTAGTCCCTGGGGCCAACGTCCTGACTTTC. Amino acid sequence: CASSLELVPGANVLTF.

This chain links TRBV7-8 with TRBJ2-7, with D maybe TRBD1 (6 bases). The DNA end lines up better with TRBJ2-5; the J call may be wrong. The CDR3 covers 14 residues. The germline gives CDR1 SGHVS, CDR2 FQNEAQ. CDR3 sequence reads: CASIPDRPQETQYF. The CDR3 DNA follows: TGTGCCAGCATCCCGGACAGACCCCAAGAGACCCAGTACTTC.

As for this clonotype: The junction differs from germline at one of its ends, possibly a read error. The chain links TRBV9 to TRBJ2-5; no clear D gene. CDR1 is SGDLS and CDR2 is YYNGEE in the germline V gene. The CDR3 length is 14 residues. CDR3 region: CVSSVVPEAETQYF. In DNA, the CDR3 is TGTGTCAGCAGCGTAGTCCCCGAGGCGGAGACCCAGTACTTC.

This clonotype was counted between two and nine times. The rearrangement uses TRBV7-9 and TRBJ2-1; D is unresolved. The germline V and J ends were trimmed by 6 bases and 4 bases, with 16 bases remaining between them. Germline V gene lookup returns CDR1 SEHNR and CDR2 FQNEAQ (reference sequence). This CDR3 spans 15 amino acids. The CDR3 sequence: CASSPRQAFYNEQFF. CDR3 sequence (DNA): TGTGCCAGCAGTCCCCGGCAAGCCTTTTACAATGAGCAGTTCTTC. The whole variable domain, filled in from reference TRBV7-9 and TRBJ2-1, reads DTGVSQNPRHKITKRGQNVTFRCDPISEHNRLYWYRQTLGQGPEFLTYFQNEAQLEKSRLLSDRFSAERPKGSFSTLEIQRTEQGDSAMYLCASSPRQAFYNEQFFGPGTRLTVL.

This chain uses TRBV6-6 with TRBJ2-6; TRBD1 aligns across 9 bases. V dropped 4 bases and J dropped 0; count of bases not matched to a gene: 4. CDR3 size: 17 residues. CDR1 and CDR2 (germline): MNHNY, SVGAGI (reference sequence). The CDR3 sequence is CASSFDRGVSGANVLTF. The CDR3 nucleotides read TGTGCCAGCAGTTTTGACAGGGGGGTCTCTGGGGCCAACGTCCTGACTTTC.

The gene calls are TRBV4-3 and TRBJ2-2, with D perhaps TRBD2 (6 bases). The CDR3 is 17 residues long. The V gene lost 0 bases and the J gene lost 0 bases, with 11 bases spanning the gap. Germline CDR1 reads LGHNA; CDR2 reads YSLEER. CDR3 nucleotides: TGCGCCAGCAGCCAAGAACCGGACTACCCGAACACCGGGGAGCTGTTTTTT. Protein product: CASSQEPDYPNTGELFF.

This clonotype was observed a few times. The rearrangement links TRBV29-1 to TRBJ2-6; 8 bases line up with TRBD1. Germline CDR1 is SQVTM and CDR2 is ANQGSEA. CDR3 length: 16 residues. The V gene end was trimmed by 5 bases and the J gene end by 2 bases; junction bases not matched to a gene: 8. DNA of the CDR3: TGCAGCGTTTTCCGGCAGGGGGCGACTGGGGCCAACGTCCTGACTTTC. Translating gives CSVFRQGATGANVLTF.

In this sample, this clonotype turned up a few times. The chain employs TRBV2 and TRBJ2-5, with D perhaps TRBD2 (6 bases). V dropped 2 bases and J dropped 5 bases, with 15 bases sitting between them. The CDR3 covers 15 residues. Germline V gene lookup returns CDR1 SNHLY and CDR2 FYNNEI. CDR3 in DNA: TGTGCCAGCAGTGAACCGGGACGGGGGTCGGAGACCCAGTACTTC. The encoded protein is CASSEPGRGSETQYF. The full variable domain, its missing parts supplied by reference TRBV2 and TRBJ2-5, is EPEVTQTPSHQVTQMGQEVILRCVPISNHLYFYWYRQILGQKVEFLVSFYNNEISEKSEIFDDQFSVERPDGSNFTLKIRSTKLEDSAMYFCASSEPGRGSETQYFGPGTRLLVL.

In its sample, this clonotype was seen a few times. This chain joins TRBV29-1 and TRBJ1-1; D not certain. CDR1 and CDR2 from the germline V gene are SQVTM and ANQGSEA. CDR3 length: 12 amino acids. V dropped 7 bases and J dropped 1 base, with 10 bases sitting between them. CDR3 loop: CSGALSNTEAFF. As DNA, the CDR3 is TGCAGCGGGGCCCTCTCGAACACTGAAGCTTTCTTT.

This clonotype was counted only a few times. J is TRBJ2-7 and V is TRBV20-1; no clear D. The V end lost 0 bases, the J end lost 0 bases, and 9 bases lay between the germline ends. This CDR3 region has 14 residues. The germline V gene has CDR1 DFQATT and CDR2 SNEGSKA (reference sequence). Here the CDR3 DNA reads TGCAGTGCTAGAGATATTGAGAGCTCCTACGAGCAGTACTTC. This gives the protein CSARDIESSYEQYF.